This is a list of T cell receptor beta chains from one sample in a study of cytomegalovirus exposure and HLA in healthy donors. TCRdb's copy holds only in-frame clones and misses some; the assay was immunoSEQ multiplex PCR. Among 80,000 to 130,000 clones, 70% to 85% were seen once, and the ten largest hold less than 1.5%. Sequences were obtained from PBMCs. All receptors come from a woman aged 18-29 years in good health and CMV-seronegative. Each CDR3 is given with its conserved first and last residue. A D gene is named only where the DNA matches it firmly. The size entry is marked missing in some rows and otherwise reads once, few, many or a size class.

J: TRBJ2-7
V: TRBV4-1
D: .
size: .
DNA: TGCGCCAGCAGCCAAGAGCCAGGGGCGCCCTACGAGCAGTACTTC
CDR3: CASSQEPGAPYEQYF

J: TRBJ2-3
V: TRBV10-3
D: .
size: .
DNA: TGTGCCATCAGTGACGTTAGGGGACAAAGCACAGATACGCAGTATTTT
CDR3: CAISDVRGQSTDTQYF

J: TRBJ2-7
V: TRBV19
D: TRBD2
size: .
DNA: TGTGCCAGTAGGGCGAGCGGGGATACCTACGAGCAGTACTTC
CDR3: CASRASGDTYEQYF

J: TRBJ2-7
V: TRBV7-2
D: .
size: .
DNA: TGTGCCAGCAGCTCGGCCCTAAGAGCGGAGCCTTACGAGCAGTACTTC
CDR3: CASSSALRAEPYEQYF

J: TRBJ1-2
V: TRBV29-1
D: .
size: .
DNA: TGCAGCGTTCCAACTGCGCCCAATGGCTACACCTTC
CDR3: CSVPTAPNGYTF

J: TRBJ2-7
V: TRBV7-2
D: .
size: .
DNA: TGTGCCAGCAGCTCTGTCCGCGGGCCCTACGAGCAGTACTTC
CDR3: CASSSVRGPYEQYF

J: TRBJ1-1
V: TRBV6-6
D: .
size: .
DNA: TGTGCCAGCAGCCCCCTGGGGGGCACTGAAGCTTTCTTT
CDR3: CASSPLGGTEAFF

J: TRBJ2-5
V: TRBV7-2
D: .
size: .
DNA: TGTGCCAGCAGCCCCGGACAGCGCCAAGAGACCCAGTACTTC
CDR3: CASSPGQRQETQYF

J: TRBJ2-1
V: TRBV4-2
D: TRBD2
size: few
DNA: TGTGCCAGCAGCCAAGATTTGCGACTAGCGGAGGAGCAGTTCTTC
CDR3: CASSQDLRLAEEQFF

J: TRBJ2-1
V: TRBV7-9
D: TRBD1
size: .
DNA: TGTGCCAGCAGCAAAACACCGGGACAGGGAACCTACAATGAGCAGTTCTTC
CDR3: CASSKTPGQGTYNEQFF

J: TRBJ1-2
V: TRBV6-5
D: .
size: .
DNA: TGTGCCAGCAGTTATAATGCAGGGTCAAATGGCTACACCTTC
CDR3: CASSYNAGSNGYTF

J: TRBJ2-7
V: TRBV27
D: TRBD2
size: .
DNA: TGTGCCAGCAGTGCACTAGCGGGGGGCCTAAGTGACGAGCAGTACTTC
CDR3: CASSALAGGLSDEQYF

J: TRBJ2-7
V: TRBV28
D: TRBD1
size: .
DNA: TGTGCCAGCAGTTCCTCCGGGACAGGGGGCTACGAGCAGTACTTC
CDR3: CASSSSGTGGYEQYF

J: TRBJ2-1
V: TRBV11-2
D: .
size: once
DNA: TGTGCCAGCAGCCGCGGACAGTACAATGAGCAGTTCTTC
CDR3: CASSRGQYNEQFF

J: TRBJ2-7
V: TRBV6-1
D: TRBD1
size: .
DNA: TGTGCCATCAACGACAGGGGGCTTTACGAGCAGTACTTC
CDR3: CAINDRGLYEQYF

J: TRBJ1-5
V: TRBV7-9
D: TRBD1
size: .
DNA: TGTGCCAGCAGCTTAGCGAACCTGGGACAGGGGAATCAGCCCCAGCATTTT
CDR3: CASSLANLGQGNQPQHF

J: TRBJ1-1
V: TRBV7-4
D: TRBD1
size: .
DNA: TGTGCCAGCAGCTCCCCCCCAGGGGGCGAAATAAACACTGAAGCTTTCTTT
CDR3: CASSSPPGGEINTEAFF

J: TRBJ2-2
V: TRBV28
D: TRBD1
size: few
DNA: TGTGCCAGCACCTTGGACAGGCGGAGGACCGGGGAGCTGTTTTTT
CDR3: CASTLDRRRTGELFF

J: TRBJ2-2
V: TRBV7-9
D: .
size: once
DNA: TGTGCCAGCAGCTTAGGCAGGGTGACCGGGGAGCTGTTTTTT
CDR3: CASSLGRVTGELFF

J: TRBJ2-5
V: TRBV5-6
D: .
size: once
DNA: TGTGCCACCTGGACAGCGTTAAACCTCCAAGAGACCCAGTACTTC
CDR3: CATWTALNLQETQYF

J: TRBJ2-1
V: TRBV15
D: .
size: .
DNA: TGTGCCACTGCAGTCGGAGGACTTTACAATGAGCAGTTCTTC
CDR3: CATAVGGLYNEQFF

J: TRBJ2-3
V: TRBV23-1
D: .
size: .
DNA: TGCGCCAGCAGTCAATCGGGGAGGTCTAGTAAGGGCACAGATACGCAGTATTTT
CDR3: CASSQSGRSSKGTDTQYF

J: TRBJ2-7
V: TRBV10-3
D: .
size: .
DNA: TGTGCCATCAGTGAGTCGCCAGGGATAAGCTACGAGCAGTACTTC
CDR3: CAISESPGISYEQYF

J: TRBJ2-5
V: TRBV15
D: .
size: .
DNA: TGTGCCACCAGCCGAAGCGATTGGGTCCTTCGGCGGGCCCAAGAGACCCAGTACTTC
CDR3: CATSRSDWVLRRAQETQYF

J: TRBJ1-2
V: TRBV27
D: .
size: .
DNA: TGTGCCAGCAGTTCCTCCCCAGGGATGGTGGTCTACACCTTC
CDR3: CASSSSPGMVVYTF

J: TRBJ1-2
V: TRBV5-1
D: .
size: .
DNA: TGCGCCAGCAGCTTGGATCCTACTAACTATGGCTACACCTTC
CDR3: CASSLDPTNYGYTF

J: TRBJ2-4
V: TRBV7-2
D: TRBD2
size: .
DNA: TGTGCCAGCAGCAGCGGGGCGGGGTTAGCCAAAAACATTCAGTACTTC
CDR3: CASSSGAGLAKNIQYF

J: TRBJ1-5
V: TRBV23-1
D: TRBD1
size: .
DNA: TGCGCCAGCAGTCCGAAAACGGGGACAGGGGAGGAGGTAGGCAATCAGCCCCAGCATTTT
CDR3: CASSPKTGTGEEVGNQPQHF

J: TRBJ2-2
V: TRBV7-2
D: TRBD1
size: .
DNA: TGTGCCAGCAGCTTAGCAACAGGGGGCACCGGGGAGCTGTTTTTT
CDR3: CASSLATGGTGELFF

J: TRBJ1-4
V: TRBV6-6
D: .
size: few
DNA: TGTGCCAGCAGCGACCCCCCGACACCGGAAAAACTGTTTTTT
CDR3: CASSDPPTPEKLFF

J: TRBJ1-2
V: TRBV7-8
D: TRBD1
size: .
DNA: TGTGCCAGTGGACAGGGGGCGTGGGGAAACTATGGCTACACCTTC
CDR3: CASGQGAWGNYGYTF

J: TRBJ2-2
V: TRBV5-6
D: TRBD2
size: once
DNA: TGTGCCAGCAGCTTGGGCGGGAGTCAGGGCACCGGGGAGCTGTTTTTT
CDR3: CASSLGGSQGTGELFF

J: TRBJ2-7
V: TRBV6-5
D: TRBD1
size: once
DNA: TGTGCCAGCAGTTACTCGCGACAGGGCTCCACCTACGAGCAGTACTTC
CDR3: CASSYSRQGSTYEQYF

J: TRBJ2-7
V: TRBV9
D: TRBD2
size: .
DNA: TGTGCCAGCAGCGTAGGGATTTTACTAGCGGGAGGCCCCTACGAGCAGTACTTC
CDR3: CASSVGILLAGGPYEQYF

J: TRBJ2-1
V: TRBV6-4
D: .
size: .
DNA: TGTGCCAGCAGTGGCCAACTAGCCGACTACAATGAGCAGTTCTTC
CDR3: CASSGQLADYNEQFF

J: TRBJ2-2
V: TRBV5-1
D: .
size: .
DNA: TGCGCCAGCAGCTTCGGACAGAACACCGGGGAGCTGTTTTTT
CDR3: CASSFGQNTGELFF

J: TRBJ2-7
V: TRBV7-9
D: TRBD2
size: .
DNA: TGTGCCAGCAGCTCCCGTCGGATAGCGGGACCCAGCGAGCAGTACTTC
CDR3: CASSSRRIAGPSEQYF

J: TRBJ2-2
V: TRBV9
D: .
size: .
DNA: TGTGCCAGCAGCGCACACAGGGTGACCGGGGAGCTGTTTTTT
CDR3: CASSAHRVTGELFF

J: TRBJ2-3
V: TRBV5-6
D: .
size: .
DNA: TGTGCCAGCAGATATAAGGGGGGCACAGATACGCAGTATTTT
CDR3: CASRYKGGTDTQYF

J: TRBJ2-5
V: TRBV19
D: .
size: .
DNA: TGTGCCAGTAGTCCTCTTAGAGGGGAGACCCAGTACTTC
CDR3: CASSPLRGETQYF

J: TRBJ1-4
V: TRBV29-1
D: .
size: .
DNA: TGCAGCGTTGAAGATGCAGGGTTTGAAAAACTGTTTTTT
CDR3: CSVEDAGFEKLFF

J: TRBJ1-1
V: TRBV10-3
D: TRBD1
size: .
DNA: TGTGCCATCAGTGAGTCGATTGGGACAGAGAACACTGAAGCTTTCTTT
CDR3: CAISESIGTENTEAFF

J: TRBJ2-7
V: TRBV4-1
D: TRBD1
size: .
DNA: TGCGCCAGCAGCCAAGGAGGGACCGGGACAGGTATTATGTACGAGCAGTACTTC
CDR3: CASSQGGTGTGIMYEQYF

J: TRBJ2-5
V: TRBV27
D: .
size: .
DNA: TGTGCCAGCAGCCTAGGGGTGCAGGGGGGTGAGACCCAGTACTTC
CDR3: CASSLGVQGGETQYF

J: TRBJ1-2
V: TRBV19
D: TRBD1
size: .
DNA: TGTGCCAGTAGTATTTTGGAGGCAGGGGGCAACTATGGCTACACCTTC
CDR3: CASSILEAGGNYGYTF

J: TRBJ1-2
V: TRBV2
D: TRBD1
size: .
DNA: TGTGCCAGCAGGGCGGACAGGGGTCGTACGGGCGGCTACACCTTC
CDR3: CASRADRGRTGGYTF

J: TRBJ2-3
V: TRBV19
D: .
size: .
DNA: TGTGCCAGTAGCCAGGGTATTTTCACAGATACGCAGTATTTT
CDR3: CASSQGIFTDTQYF

J: TRBJ2-7
V: TRBV27
D: .
size: once
DNA: TGTGCCAGCAGGAATGCAGGCTACGAGCAGTACTTC
CDR3: CASRNAGYEQYF

J: TRBJ1-5
V: TRBV6-5
D: .
size: few
DNA: TGTGCCAGCAGTTCCTTGGCAGGGCGCAATCAGCCCCAGCATTTT
CDR3: CASSSLAGRNQPQHF

J: TRBJ1-4
V: TRBV15
D: .
size: .
DNA: TGTGCCACCAGCAGAGGCCAACTAGGGGAAAAACTGTTTTTT
CDR3: CATSRGQLGEKLFF

J: TRBJ1-1
V: TRBV9
D: .
size: .
DNA: TGTGCCAGCAGCGGGAGGGGTCCAATGAACACTGAAGCTTTCTTT
CDR3: CASSGRGPMNTEAFF

J: TRBJ2-1
V: TRBV14
D: .
size: .
DNA: TGTGCCAGCAGCCAATTCACAGGGACCTACAATGAGCAGTTCTTC
CDR3: CASSQFTGTYNEQFF

J: TRBJ1-4
V: TRBV7-8
D: TRBD1
size: .
DNA: TGTGCCAGCAGCCCTGACAGGGGGCTGTCTAATGAAAAACTGTTTTTT
CDR3: CASSPDRGLSNEKLFF

J: TRBJ2-7
V: TRBV7-6
D: TRBD1
size: .
DNA: TGTGCCAGCAGCTTAGAGGACAGGGTCTACGAGCAGTACTTC
CDR3: CASSLEDRVYEQYF

J: TRBJ2-1
V: TRBV11-1
D: TRBD2
size: .
DNA: TGTGCCAGCAGCTTAGCTAGCGGGGGAGCTTACAATGAGCAGTTCTTC
CDR3: CASSLASGGAYNEQFF

J: TRBJ2-7
V: TRBV29-1
D: .
size: .
DNA: TGCAGCGTCCTTACAGGGACGCTAAGATACGAGCAGTACTTC
CDR3: CSVLTGTLRYEQYF

J: TRBJ2-3
V: TRBV7-2
D: .
size: .
DNA: TGTGCCAGCAGCTTATGGAGCGATACAGATACGCAGTATTTT
CDR3: CASSLWSDTDTQYF

J: TRBJ1-4
V: TRBV5-1
D: .
size: few
DNA: TGCGCCAGCAGCTTGTTGGTGGGGGCAGGTGAAAAACTGTTTTTT
CDR3: CASSLLVGAGEKLFF